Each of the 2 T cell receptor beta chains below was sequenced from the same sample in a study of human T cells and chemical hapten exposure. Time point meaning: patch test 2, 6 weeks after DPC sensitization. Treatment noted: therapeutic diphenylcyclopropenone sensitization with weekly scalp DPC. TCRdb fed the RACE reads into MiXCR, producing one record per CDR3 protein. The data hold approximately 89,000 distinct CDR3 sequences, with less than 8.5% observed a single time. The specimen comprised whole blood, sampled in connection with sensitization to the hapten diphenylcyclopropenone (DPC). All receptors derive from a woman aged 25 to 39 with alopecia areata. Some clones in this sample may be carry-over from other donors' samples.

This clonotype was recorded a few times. CDR3: CSVERGYTDTQYF. CDR3 nucleotide sequence: TGCAGCGTTGAAAGGGGGTACACAGATACGCAGTATTTT. The rearrangement uses TRBV29-1 and TRBJ2-3, with a possible D match to TRBD1 (6 bases). The ends were cut back, 2 bases at V and 2 bases at J, with 8 bases in the middle. Germline CDR1 and CDR2: SQVTM and ANQGSEA. CDR3 length: 13 amino acids.

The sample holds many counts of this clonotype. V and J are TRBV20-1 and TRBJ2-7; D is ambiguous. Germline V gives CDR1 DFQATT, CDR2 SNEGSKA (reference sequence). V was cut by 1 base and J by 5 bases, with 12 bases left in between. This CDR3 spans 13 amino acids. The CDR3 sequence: CSARGFVYHEQYF. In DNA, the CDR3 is TGCAGTGCTAGAGGGTTTGTGTACCACGAGCAGTACTTC.